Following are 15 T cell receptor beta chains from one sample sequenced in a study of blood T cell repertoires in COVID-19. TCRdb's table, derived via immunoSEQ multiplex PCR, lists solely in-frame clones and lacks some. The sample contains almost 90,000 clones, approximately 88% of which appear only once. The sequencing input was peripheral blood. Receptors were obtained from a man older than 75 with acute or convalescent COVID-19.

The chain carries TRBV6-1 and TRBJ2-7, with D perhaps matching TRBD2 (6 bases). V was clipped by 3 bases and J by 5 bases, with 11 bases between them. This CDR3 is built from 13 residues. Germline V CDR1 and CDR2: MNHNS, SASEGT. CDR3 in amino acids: CASSDREANEQYF. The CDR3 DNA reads TGTGCCAGCAGTGACAGGGAGGCGAACGAGCAGTACTTC.

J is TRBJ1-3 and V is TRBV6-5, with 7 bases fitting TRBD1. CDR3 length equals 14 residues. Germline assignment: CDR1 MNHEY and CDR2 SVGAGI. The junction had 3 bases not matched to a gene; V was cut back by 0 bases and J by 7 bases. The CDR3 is CASSYSTGTNTIYF. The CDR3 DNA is TGTGCCAGCAGTTACTCGACAGGGACGAACACCATATATTTT.

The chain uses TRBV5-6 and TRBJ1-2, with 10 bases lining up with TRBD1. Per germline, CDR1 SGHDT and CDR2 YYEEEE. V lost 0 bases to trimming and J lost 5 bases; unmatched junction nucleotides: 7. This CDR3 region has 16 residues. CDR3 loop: CASSLETGGLVYGYTF. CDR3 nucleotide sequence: TGTGCCAGCAGCTTGGAGACAGGGGGCCTTGTATATGGCTACACCTTC.

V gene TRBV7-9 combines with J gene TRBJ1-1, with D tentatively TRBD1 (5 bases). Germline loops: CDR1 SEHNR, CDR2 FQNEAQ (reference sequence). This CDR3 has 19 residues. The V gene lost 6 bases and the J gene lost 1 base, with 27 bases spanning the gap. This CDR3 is CASSPSFGGGLVENTEAFF. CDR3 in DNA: TGTGCCAGCAGTCCTTCCTTTGGGGGAGGTTTAGTTGAGAACACTGAAGCTTTCTTT.

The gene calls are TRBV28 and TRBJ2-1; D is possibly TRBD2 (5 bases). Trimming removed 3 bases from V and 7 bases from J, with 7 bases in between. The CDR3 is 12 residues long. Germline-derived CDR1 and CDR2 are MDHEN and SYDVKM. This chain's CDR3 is CASSFGENEQFF. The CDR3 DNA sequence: TGTGCCAGCAGTTTCGGGGAAAATGAGCAGTTCTTC.

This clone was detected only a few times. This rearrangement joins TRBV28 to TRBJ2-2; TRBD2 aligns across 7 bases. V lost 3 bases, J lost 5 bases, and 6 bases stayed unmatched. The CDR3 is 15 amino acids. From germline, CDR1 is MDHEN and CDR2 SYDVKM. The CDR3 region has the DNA TGTGCCAGCAGTTTGCTCTCCGGGGGGACCGGGGAGCTGTTTTTT. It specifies CASSLLSGGTGELFF.

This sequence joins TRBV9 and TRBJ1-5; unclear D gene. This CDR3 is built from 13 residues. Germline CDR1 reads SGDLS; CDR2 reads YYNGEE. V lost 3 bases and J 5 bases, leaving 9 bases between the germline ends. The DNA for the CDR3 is TGTGCCAGCAGCGCGCAGGCCTATCAGCCCCAGCATTTT. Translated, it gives CASSAQAYQPQHF.

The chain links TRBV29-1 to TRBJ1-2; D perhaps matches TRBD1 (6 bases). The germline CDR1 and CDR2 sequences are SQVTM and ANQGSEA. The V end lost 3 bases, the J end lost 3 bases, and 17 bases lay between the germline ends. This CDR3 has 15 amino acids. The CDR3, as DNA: TGCAGCGTTGACGGGGGAGGGGGGGCTTACTATGGCTACACCTTC. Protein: CSVDGGGGAYYGYTF.

The chain's CDR3 is CASSIARDSGNTIYF. The CDR3 DNA reads as TGTGCCAGTAGTATAGCACGGGACTCTGGAAACACCATATATTTT. The rearrangement uses TRBV19 and TRBJ1-3; D is undetermined. Germline-derived CDR1 and CDR2 are LNHDA and SQIVND (reference sequence). V lost 1 base to trimming and J lost 0 bases, with 7 bases between them. The CDR3 sequence is 15 residues long. Complete variable domain (other parts from reference TRBV19 and TRBJ1-3): DGGITQSPKYLFRKEGQNVTLSCEQNLNHDAMYWYRQDPGQGLRLIYYSQIVNDFQKGDIAEGYSVSREKKESFPLTVTSAQKNPTAFYLCASSIARDSGNTIYFGEGSWLTVV.

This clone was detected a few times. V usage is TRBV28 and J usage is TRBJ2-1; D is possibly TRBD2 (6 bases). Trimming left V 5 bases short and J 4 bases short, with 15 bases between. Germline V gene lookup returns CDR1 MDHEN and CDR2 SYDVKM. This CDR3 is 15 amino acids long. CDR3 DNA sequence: TGTGCCAGCAGTACCGGGACTGGACTATACAATGAGCAGTTCTTC. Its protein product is CASSTGTGLYNEQFF.

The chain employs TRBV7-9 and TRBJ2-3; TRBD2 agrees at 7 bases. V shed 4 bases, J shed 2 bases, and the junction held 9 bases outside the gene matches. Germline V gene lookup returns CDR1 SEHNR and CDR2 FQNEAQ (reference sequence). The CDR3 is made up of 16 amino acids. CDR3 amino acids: CASSSASGLSTDTQYF. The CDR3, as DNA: TGTGCCAGCAGCTCAGCATCGGGACTATCCACAGATACGCAGTATTTT.

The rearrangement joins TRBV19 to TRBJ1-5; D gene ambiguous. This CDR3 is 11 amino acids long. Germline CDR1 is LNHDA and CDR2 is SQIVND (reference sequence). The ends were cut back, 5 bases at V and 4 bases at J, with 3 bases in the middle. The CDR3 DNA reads TGTGCCAGTAGTTCGAATCAGCCCCAGCATTTT. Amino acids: CASSSNQPQHF.

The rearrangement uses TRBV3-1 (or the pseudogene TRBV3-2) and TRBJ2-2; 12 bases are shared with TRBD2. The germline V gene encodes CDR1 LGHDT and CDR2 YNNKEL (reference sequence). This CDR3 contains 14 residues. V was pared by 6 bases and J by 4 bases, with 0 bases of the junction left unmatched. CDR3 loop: CASRTSGSTGELFF. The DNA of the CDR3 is TGTGCCAGCAGGACTAGCGGGAGCACCGGGGAGCTGTTTTTT.

The CDR3 DNA sequence: TGTGCCAGCAGCTGGAGACAGGGTTCGGATGGCTACACCTTC. Amino acids: CASSWRQGSDGYTF. This chain connects TRBV7-2 to TRBJ1-2; TRBD1 matches at 7 bases. Germline V gene sequence: CDR1 SGHTA, CDR2 FQGNSA. Losses at the gene ends were 4 bases for V and 6 bases for J; bases not matched to a gene: 8. This CDR3 is 14 amino acids long.

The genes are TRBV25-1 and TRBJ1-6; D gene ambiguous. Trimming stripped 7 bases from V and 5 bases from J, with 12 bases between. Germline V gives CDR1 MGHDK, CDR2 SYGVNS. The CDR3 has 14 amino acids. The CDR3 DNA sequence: TGTGCCAGCATGCCTCTAAACGATAATTCACCCCTCCACTTT. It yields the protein CASMPLNDNSPLHF.